Listed below are T cell receptor beta chains from one sample, sequenced in a study of regulatory T cells in long-lasting Graves disease. TCRdb re-analysed the multiplex PCR reads in MiXCR, keeping a single row per CDR3 protein. Of more than 300,000 distinct CDR3 sequences in the sample, roughly 16% were seen once. The sequenced sample was peripheral blood mononuclear cells (PBMCs), obtained at new diagnosis, from a patient treated with antithyroid drugs. Receptors originate from a female donor with Graves disease. Both conserved end residues are part of each CDR3. A D gene is named only where the DNA matches it firmly. Size values are once, few and many counts, or a class for expanded clones, and some rows have none.

TRBD1	TRBV20-1	TRBJ2-5	NA	TGCAGTGCTAGGTACCTACAGGGGTTGGCGGAGACCCAGTACTTC	CSARYLQGLAETQYF
NA	TRBV5-1	TRBJ2-1	many	TGCGCCAGCAGCTTGGCCGTCGCAGTCTTAAGGTCCTACAATGAGCAGTTCTTC	CASSLAVAVLRSYNEQFF
TRBD1	TRBV28	TRBJ2-1	few	TGTGCCAGCAGTTCTCCTACGGGACAGGGCCTCTCCTACAATGAGCAGTTCTTC	CASSSPTGQGLSYNEQFF
TRBD2	TRBV5-1	TRBJ2-1	many	TGCGCCAGCCACGGGGGGTTTTACTACAATGAGCAGTTCTTC	CASHGGFYYNEQFF
TRBD2	TRBV24-1	TRBJ2-3	NA	TGTGCCACCAGTCCAAACCGCGGGGGGCTCACAGATACGCAGTATTTT	CATSPNRGGLTDTQYF
NA	TRBV6-2/TRBV6-3	TRBJ1-2	many	TGTGCCAGCAGTTACGGGGCCTACAGGATGACCTCTAACTATGGCTACACCTTC	CASSYGAYRMTSNYGYTF
TRBD2	TRBV20-1	TRBJ2-1	many	TGCAGTGCCCCTCAAGGGACTAGCGGGAGGGGCTCCTACAATGAGCAGTTCTTC	CSAPQGTSGRGSYNEQFF
TRBD1	TRBV15	TRBJ2-7	NA	TGTGCCACCAGCCCATCGGGACAGGTTTCCTACGAGCAGTACTTC	CATSPSGQVSYEQYF
TRBD2	TRBV2	TRBJ2-2	NA	TGTGCCAGCAGCTTCGGCGGGGGGTCGGCCGGGGAGCTGTTTTTT	CASSFGGGSAGELFF
TRBD1	TRBV18	TRBJ2-7	few	TGTGCCAGCTCACCAAACAGGGGGGACGAGCAGTACTTC	CASSPNRGDEQYF
NA	TRBV12-5	TRBJ2-7	many	TGTGCTAGTGGTTTGGCCAGTTACGAGCAGTACTTC	CASGLASYEQYF
NA	TRBV6-5	TRBJ2-7	many	TGTGCCAGCAGTTACCGGGACGGTAACTACGAGCAGTACTTC	CASSYRDGNYEQYF
NA	TRBV20-1	TRBJ2-7	many	TGCAGTGCTAGGAGTGGTTCTGATTACGAGCAGTACTTC	CSARSGSDYEQYF
NA	TRBV12-3/TRBV12-4	TRBJ1-1	many	TGTGCCAGCAGCCGGAGCGGGACGCGCGAAGCTTTCTTT	CASSRSGTREAFF
TRBD2	TRBV20-1	TRBJ2-7	many	TGCAGTGCTGGGACTAGCGGGAAAATATACGAGCAGTACTTC	CSAGTSGKIYEQYF
NA	TRBV30	TRBJ1-6	many	TGTGCCTGGACCGTACCTAGCTCCTATAATTCACCCCTCCACTTT	CAWTVPSSYNSPLHF
NA	TRBV20-1	TRBJ1-1	many	TGCAGTGCTAGAGATCGGAGGGGGAACACTGAAGCTTTCTTT	CSARDRRGNTEAFF
NA	TRBV7-3	TRBJ2-2	many	TGTGCCAGCAGCTTAACTCGCAGGGACTCGAACACCGGGGAGCTGTTTTTT	CASSLTRRDSNTGELFF
NA	TRBV3-1	TRBJ1-3	many	TGTGCCAGCAGCGGGGGATTCTCTGGAAACACCATATATTTT	CASSGGFSGNTIYF
NA	TRBV7-9	TRBJ1-1	many	TGTGCCAGCAGTCCTCAGCGGGGCAGTAAGAACACTGAAGCTTTCTTT	CASSPQRGSKNTEAFF
TRBD1	TRBV2	TRBJ1-4	few	TGTGCCAGCAGCCCAGGGGGAAGTAATGAAGAACTGGTTTTT	CASSPGGSNEELVF
NA	TRBV18	TRBJ1-1	NA	TGTGCCAGCTCACAGGGGTTGGGAGACACTGAAGCTTTCTTT	CASSQGLGDTEAFF
TRBD2	TRBV6-2/TRBV6-3	TRBJ2-1	NA	TGTGCCAGCAGTTACCAATACTTAGCGGGGACGGACAATGAGCAGTTCTTC	CASSYQYLAGTDNEQFF
NA	TRBV28	TRBJ1-2	many	TGTGCCAGCAGTTTTAGTGGGGGCGCTAACTATGGCTACACCTTC	CASSFSGGANYGYTF
TRBD2	TRBV20-1	TRBJ2-1	once	TGCAGTGCGTCCTTACTAGCGGGAGTCGCGGAGCAGTTCTTC	CSASLLAGVAEQFF
TRBD1	TRBV7-9	TRBJ1-4	few	TGTGCCAGCAGCTTAGCACAGGGGTTTGAAAAACTGTTTTTT	CASSLAQGFEKLFF
NA	TRBV6-2/TRBV6-3	TRBJ1-6	many	TGTGCCAGCACCCCGGGATCCGGAAATTCACCCCTCCACTTT	CASTPGSGNSPLHF
NA	TRBV13	TRBJ2-3	many	TGTGCCAGCAGCACCAGGGACTTCTTCACAGATACGCAGTATTTT	CASSTRDFFTDTQYF
NA	TRBV27	TRBJ2-1	NA	TGTGCCAGCAGTTTAGGCACAGGGCACAATGAGCAGTTCTTC	CASSLGTGHNEQFF
NA	TRBV19	TRBJ2-1	few	TGTGCCAGTAGTACACCGCCGGGACCCTCTCTATTGTTGGAGCAGTTCTTC	CASSTPPGPSLLLEQFF
NA	TRBV6-1	TRBJ1-1	many	TGTGCCAGCAGTGAAAGTGGGGGCCTTGAAGCTTTCTTT	CASSESGGLEAFF
TRBD1	TRBV27	TRBJ1-4	few	TGTGCCAGCAGTCGAGGGACAGGGGGGAATGAAAAACTGTTTTTT	CASSRGTGGNEKLFF
NA	TRBV20-1	TRBJ1-1	many	TGCAGTGCTAAACTCGCACGTTGGAACCGCAACACTGAAGCTTTCTTT	CSAKLARWNRNTEAFF
NA	TRBV27	TRBJ2-1	many	TGTGCCAGCGGATACGGACCGGGAAGGGACAATGAGCAGTTCTTC	CASGYGPGRDNEQFF
NA	TRBV7-3	TRBJ2-1	NA	TGTGCCAGCAGCTCAGGGGGGGGGTCGTTCAATGAGCAGTTCTTC	CASSSGGGSFNEQFF
TRBD2	TRBV12-3/TRBV12-4	TRBJ2-1	many	TGTGCCAGCAGTTTATTGGCTAGCGGGAGGGGGGTGGATGAGCAGTTCTTC	CASSLLASGRGVDEQFF
NA	TRBV3-1	TRBJ1-2	many	TGTGCCAGCAGCCAAGAGGCCGGGTCCTATGGCTACACCTTC	CASSQEAGSYGYTF
NA	TRBV19	TRBJ2-7	few	TGTGCCAGTAGTAAGTGGAGGGAGAAGATCGACGAGCAGTACTTC	CASSKWREKIDEQYF
NA	TRBV7-9	TRBJ2-3	many	TGTGCCAGCAGCTTAACGGGACTTCCGAGGGATACGCAGTATTTT	CASSLTGLPRDTQYF
NA	TRBV11-2	TRBJ1-1	many	TGTGCCAGCATCGGGACCGATAACACTGAAGCTTTCTTT	CASIGTDNTEAFF
TRBD2	TRBV7-2	TRBJ2-3	once	TGTGCCAGCAGCTTAGCACCTGGGGGACTAGGCGCTACGCAGTATTTT	CASSLAPGGLGATQYF
TRBD1	TRBV28	TRBJ1-2	many	TGTGCCAGCAGTTTGGGCAGGGGGCCTAACTATGGCTACACCTTC	CASSLGRGPNYGYTF
NA	TRBV28	TRBJ1-1	many	TGTGCCAGCAGTTTACGGGCGAACACTGAAGCTTTCTTT	CASSLRANTEAFF
TRBD1	TRBV24-1	TRBJ2-5	many	TGTGCCACCAGTGGCTCGGACAGGGTAGGAGAGACCCAGTACTTC	CATSGSDRVGETQYF
NA	TRBV3-1	TRBJ1-1	many	TGTGCCAGCAGCCAAGTACCGACAGGGAACACTGAAGCTTTCTTT	CASSQVPTGNTEAFF
NA	TRBV20-1	TRBJ1-4	many	TGCAGTGCTTGGGGCGACACTATGGAAAAACTGTTTTTT	CSAWGDTMEKLFF
NA	TRBV4-3	TRBJ2-7	few	TGCGCCAGCAGCCAAGGGCGGGGCAGGGGGGTTTACGAGCAGTACTTC	CASSQGRGRGVYEQYF
NA	TRBV24-1	TRBJ2-2	NA	TGTGCCACCAGTGCTTGGGCGGAGAACACCGGGGAGCTGTTTTTT	CATSAWAENTGELFF
TRBD1	TRBV5-1	TRBJ2-2	many	TGTGCCAGCAGCTTGGGACAGGCTGCGAACACCGGGGAGCTGTTTTTT	CASSLGQAANTGELFF
NA	TRBV5-6	TRBJ2-7	NA	TGTGCCAGCACCAAAAGACAGGTTCGGTACGAGCAGTACTTC	CASTKRQVRYEQYF
NA	TRBV29-1	TRBJ1-3	NA	TGCAGCGTTGAAGACTTAGACTCTGGAAACACCATATATTTT	CSVEDLDSGNTIYF
TRBD2	TRBV12-3/TRBV12-4	TRBJ2-3	many	TGTGCCAGCAGGACCCCGTGGACCCTAGCGGAAGAAGGAGATACGCAGTATTTT	CASRTPWTLAEEGDTQYF
TRBD1	TRBV19	TRBJ1-2	many	TGTGCCAGTAAAACGATGAGGGGACAGAAGTATGATGGCTACACCTTC	CASKTMRGQKYDGYTF
NA	TRBV7-9	TRBJ1-3	many	TGTGCCAGCAGCTTAGCGCTAAGGGCAGGGGCTGGAAACACCATATATTTT	CASSLALRAGAGNTIYF
TRBD1	TRBV2	TRBJ1-5	many	TGTGCCAGCAGCCGACAGGGGTGGAATCAGCCCCAGCATTTT	CASSRQGWNQPQHF